This is a list of T cell receptor beta chains from one sample in a study of memory CD4+ T cells and cytomegalovirus serostatus. TCRdb's table, derived via immunoSEQ multiplex PCR, lists solely in-frame clones and lacks some. The data contain 55,000 to 80,000 clones, more than 75% of them singletons. Specimen: memory CD4+ T cells from blood. Receptor source: an adult in good health and CMV-seropositive. Each CDR3 is given with its conserved first and last residue. D genes are given only for firm matches. Expanded clones get a size class; other rows say once, few or many, or leave the size out.

J: TRBJ2-7; D: TRBD2; V: TRBV6-1; size: -; DNA: TGTGCCAGCCGACTAGCGGTTACCTACGAGCAGTACTTC; CDR3: CASRLAVTYEQYF
J: TRBJ1-2; D: TRBD1; V: TRBV5-1; size: -; DNA: TGCGCCAGCTCGGGACAGGGGGCCTATGGCTACACCTTC; CDR3: CASSGQGAYGYTF
J: TRBJ1-5; D: -; V: TRBV30; size: -; DNA: TGTGCCTGGAGTGTGTCCGGGGTCAATCAGCCCCAGCATTTT; CDR3: CAWSVSGVNQPQHF
J: TRBJ2-1; D: TRBD2; V: TRBV13; size: -; DNA: TGTGCCAGCAGCGGGGGGACTAGCGGGGGGAATGAGCAGTTCTTC; CDR3: CASSGGTSGGNEQFF
J: TRBJ1-2; D: -; V: TRBV6-5; size: -; DNA: TGTGCCAGCAGTTATGGACATCCTGAAAATAACTATGGCTACACCTTC; CDR3: CASSYGHPENNYGYTF
J: TRBJ1-5; D: TRBD1; V: TRBV11-2; size: -; DNA: TGTGCCAGCAGCTGGACAGGCCAACCCAATCAGCCCCAGCATTTT; CDR3: CASSWTGQPNQPQHF
J: TRBJ2-3; D: -; V: TRBV19; size: -; DNA: TGTGCCAGTAGTTCTCAGAAAGGCACAGATACGCAGTATTTT; CDR3: CASSSQKGTDTQYF
J: TRBJ2-2; D: -; V: TRBV5-1; size: -; DNA: TGCGCCAGCAGGTTGGGGGCCCCCGGGGAGCTGTTTTTT; CDR3: CASRLGAPGELFF
J: TRBJ2-2; D: -; V: TRBV6-1; size: -; DNA: TGTGCCAGCAGCCCTGACTGGAACACCGGGGAGCTGTTTTTT; CDR3: CASSPDWNTGELFF
J: TRBJ1-6; D: -; V: TRBV5-1; size: -; DNA: TGCGCCAGCAGCTGGGGGTCCGGGGCTCAAGATTCACCCCTCCACTTT; CDR3: CASSWGSGAQDSPLHF
J: TRBJ2-7; D: -; V: TRBV13; size: -; DNA: TGTGCCAGCAGCTTAGCGGCTACCCGAAGCTCCTACGAGCAGTACTTC; CDR3: CASSLAATRSSYEQYF
J: TRBJ2-3; D: -; V: TRBV30; size: -; DNA: TGTGCCCGAGGCACCCTGCTTGAAGATACGCAGTATTTT; CDR3: CARGTLLEDTQYF
J: TRBJ1-1; D: -; V: TRBV21-1; size: few; DNA: TGTGCCAGCAGCAGGCGGGACTCAGAGAACACTGAAGCTTTCTTT; CDR3: CASSRRDSENTEAFF
J: TRBJ2-7; D: TRBD1; V: TRBV19; size: -; DNA: TGTGCCACCCGGGACAGAGGCTACGAGCAGTACTTC; CDR3: CATRDRGYEQYF
J: TRBJ2-2; D: TRBD2; V: TRBV11-3; size: -; DNA: TGTGCCAGCAGCCGACTAGCGGGAGGAGTCGGGGAGCTGTTTTTT; CDR3: CASSRLAGGVGELFF
J: TRBJ2-7; D: -; V: TRBV7-2; size: -; DNA: TGTGCCAGCAGCTCCAAACAGGGTGGCAGGGGCGAGCAGTACTTC; CDR3: CASSSKQGGRGEQYF
J: TRBJ2-5; D: -; V: TRBV19; size: once; DNA: TGTGCCAGTAAACCCGGACAGAACCAAGAGACCCAGTACTTC; CDR3: CASKPGQNQETQYF
J: TRBJ2-7; D: TRBD1; V: TRBV11-2; size: -; DNA: TGTGCCAGCAGCACGGGACAGAAGGTCCTCTACGAGCAGTACTTC; CDR3: CASSTGQKVLYEQYF
J: TRBJ2-5; D: -; V: TRBV5-6; size: few; DNA: TGTGCCAGCAGCTTGGATGCGGAGACCCAGTACTTC; CDR3: CASSLDAETQYF
J: TRBJ1-2; D: -; V: TRBV6-5; size: -; DNA: TGTGCCAGCAGCTCCCTTTCTGGCTACACCTTC; CDR3: CASSSLSGYTF
J: TRBJ1-1; D: -; V: TRBV28; size: -; DNA: TGTGCCAGCACGCTAGGGACCCGGAACCCTGAAGCTTTCTTT; CDR3: CASTLGTRNPEAFF
J: TRBJ2-5; D: -; V: TRBV28; size: once; DNA: TGTGCCAGCAGTTTATTTGGGGGGAGAGAGACCCAGTACTTC; CDR3: CASSLFGGRETQYF
J: TRBJ2-5; D: -; V: TRBV27; size: -; DNA: TGTGCCAGCAGTCCCGGACTCTCTATGTTGGAGACCCAGTACTTC; CDR3: CASSPGLSMLETQYF
J: TRBJ2-3; D: TRBD1; V: TRBV4-3; size: -; DNA: TGCGCCAGCAGCCAAGATGGAGGACAGGGGGATACGCAGTATTTT; CDR3: CASSQDGGQGDTQYF
J: TRBJ2-3; D: -; V: TRBV18; size: -; DNA: TGTGCCAGTATGGGGCTGACGGGAGCAGCGGATACGCAGTATTTT; CDR3: CASMGLTGAADTQYF
J: TRBJ1-1; D: TRBD1; V: TRBV10-3; size: -; DNA: TGTGCCATCAGTTCCCGGGACAGGGATAGAAGGGCGAACACTGAAGCTTTCTTT; CDR3: CAISSRDRDRRANTEAFF
J: TRBJ1-5; D: -; V: TRBV6-5; size: -; DNA: TGTGCCAGCAGTTACAACCGGGGCCCAGATCAGCCCCAGCATTTT; CDR3: CASSYNRGPDQPQHF
J: TRBJ2-7; D: -; V: TRBV5-1; size: once; DNA: TGCGCCAGCAGCCAGATGAATGGAGAGCAGTACTTC; CDR3: CASSQMNGEQYF
J: TRBJ1-1; D: -; V: TRBV6-1; size: -; DNA: TGTGCCAGCAATCTCGGGAGAGGGGCCGAAGCTTTCTTT; CDR3: CASNLGRGAEAFF